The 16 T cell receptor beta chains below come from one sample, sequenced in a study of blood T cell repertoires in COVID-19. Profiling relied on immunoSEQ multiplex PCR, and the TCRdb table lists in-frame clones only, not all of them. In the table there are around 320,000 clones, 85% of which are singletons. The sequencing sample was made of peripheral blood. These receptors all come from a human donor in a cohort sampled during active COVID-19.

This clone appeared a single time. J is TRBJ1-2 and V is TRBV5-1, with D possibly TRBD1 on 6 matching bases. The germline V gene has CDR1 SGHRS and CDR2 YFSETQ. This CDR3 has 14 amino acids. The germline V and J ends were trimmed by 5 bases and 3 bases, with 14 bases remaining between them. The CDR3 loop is CASRRVAGDYGYTF. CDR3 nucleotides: TGCGCCAGCAGACGTGTGGCAGGGGACTATGGCTACACCTTC.

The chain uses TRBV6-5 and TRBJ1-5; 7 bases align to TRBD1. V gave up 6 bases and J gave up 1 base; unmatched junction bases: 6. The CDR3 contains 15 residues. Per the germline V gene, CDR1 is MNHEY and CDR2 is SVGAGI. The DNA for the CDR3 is TGTGCCAGCAGGCAGACAGGGTGGAGCAATCAGCCCCAGCATTTT. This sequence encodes CASRQTGWSNQPQHF.

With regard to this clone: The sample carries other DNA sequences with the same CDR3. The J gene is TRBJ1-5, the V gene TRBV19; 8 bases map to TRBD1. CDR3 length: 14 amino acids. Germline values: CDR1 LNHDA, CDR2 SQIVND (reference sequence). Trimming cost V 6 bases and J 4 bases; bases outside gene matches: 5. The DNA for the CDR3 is TGTGCCAGTAGCCTCGGGACAGGTAATCAGCCCCAGCATTTT. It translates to CASSLGTGNQPQHF.

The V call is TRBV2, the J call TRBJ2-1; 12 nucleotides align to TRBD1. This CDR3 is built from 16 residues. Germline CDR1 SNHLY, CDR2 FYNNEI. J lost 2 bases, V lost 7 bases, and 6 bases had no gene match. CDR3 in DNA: TGTGCCAGCACCTCATGGGACAGGGGGCCCTACAATGAGCAGTTCTTC. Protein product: CASTSWDRGPYNEQFF.

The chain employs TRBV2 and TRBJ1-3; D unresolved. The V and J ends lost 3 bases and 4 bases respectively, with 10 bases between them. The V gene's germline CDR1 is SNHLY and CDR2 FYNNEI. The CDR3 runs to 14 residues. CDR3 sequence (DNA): TGTGCCAGCAGTGACGGGTTGTTAGGAAACACCATATATTTT. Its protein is CASSDGLLGNTIYF.

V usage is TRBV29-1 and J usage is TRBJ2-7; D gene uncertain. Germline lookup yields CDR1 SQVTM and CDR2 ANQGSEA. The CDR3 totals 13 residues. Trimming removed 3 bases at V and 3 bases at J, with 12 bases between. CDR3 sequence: CSVDYPNSYEQYF. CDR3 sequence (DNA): TGCAGCGTTGACTATCCCAACAGCTACGAGCAGTACTTC.

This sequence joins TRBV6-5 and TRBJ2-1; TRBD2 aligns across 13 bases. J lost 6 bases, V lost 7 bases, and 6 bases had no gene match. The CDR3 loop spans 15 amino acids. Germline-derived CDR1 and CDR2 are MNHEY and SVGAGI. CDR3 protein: CASKTSGGAGNEQFF. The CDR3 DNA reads TGTGCCAGCAAAACTAGCGGGGGGGCCGGCAATGAGCAGTTCTTC.

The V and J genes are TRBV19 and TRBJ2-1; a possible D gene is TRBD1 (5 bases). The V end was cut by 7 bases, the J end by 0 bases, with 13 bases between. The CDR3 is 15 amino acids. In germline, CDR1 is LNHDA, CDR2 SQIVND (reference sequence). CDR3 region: CASNRQSSSYNEQFF. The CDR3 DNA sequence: TGTGCCAGTAACCGACAGTCTTCCTCCTACAATGAGCAGTTCTTC.

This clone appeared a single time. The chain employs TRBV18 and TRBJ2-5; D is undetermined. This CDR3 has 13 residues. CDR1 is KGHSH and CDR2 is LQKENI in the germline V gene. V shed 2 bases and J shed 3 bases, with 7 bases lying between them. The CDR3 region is CASSPGREETQYF. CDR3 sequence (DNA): TGTGCCAGCTCACCAGGGCGAGAAGAGACCCAGTACTTC.

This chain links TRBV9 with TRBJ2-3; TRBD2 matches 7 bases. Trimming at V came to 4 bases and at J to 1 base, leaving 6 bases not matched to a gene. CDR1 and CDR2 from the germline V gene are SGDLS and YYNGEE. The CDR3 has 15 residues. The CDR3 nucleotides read TGTGCCAGCAGCTCAAGAAGCGGGGGCACAGATACGCAGTATTTT. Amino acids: CASSSRSGGTDTQYF.

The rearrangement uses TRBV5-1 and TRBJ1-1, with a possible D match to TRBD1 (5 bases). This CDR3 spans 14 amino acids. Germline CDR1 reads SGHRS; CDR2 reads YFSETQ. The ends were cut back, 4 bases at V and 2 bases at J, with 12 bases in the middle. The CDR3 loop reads CASSTGRANTEAFF. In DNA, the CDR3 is TGCGCCAGCAGCACAGGACGGGCCAACACTGAAGCTTTCTTT.

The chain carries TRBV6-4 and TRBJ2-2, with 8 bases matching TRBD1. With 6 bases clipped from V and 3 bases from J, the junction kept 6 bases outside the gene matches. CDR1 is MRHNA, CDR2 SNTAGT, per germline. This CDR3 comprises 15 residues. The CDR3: CASSGQGRDTGELFF. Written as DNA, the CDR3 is TGTGCCAGCAGCGGACAGGGACGAGACACCGGGGAGCTGTTTTTT.

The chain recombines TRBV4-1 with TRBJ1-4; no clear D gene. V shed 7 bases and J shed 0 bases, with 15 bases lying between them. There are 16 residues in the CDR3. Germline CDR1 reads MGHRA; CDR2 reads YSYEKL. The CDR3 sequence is CASTRTRQATNEKLFF. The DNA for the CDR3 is TGCGCCAGCACCAGAACTCGACAAGCAACTAATGAAAAACTGTTTTTT.

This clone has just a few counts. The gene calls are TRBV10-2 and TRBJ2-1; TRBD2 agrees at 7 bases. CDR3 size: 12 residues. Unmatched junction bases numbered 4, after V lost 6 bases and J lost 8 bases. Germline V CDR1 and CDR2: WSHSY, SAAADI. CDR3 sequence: CASSLAADEQFF. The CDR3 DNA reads TGCGCCAGCAGCCTAGCGGCGGATGAGCAGTTCTTC.

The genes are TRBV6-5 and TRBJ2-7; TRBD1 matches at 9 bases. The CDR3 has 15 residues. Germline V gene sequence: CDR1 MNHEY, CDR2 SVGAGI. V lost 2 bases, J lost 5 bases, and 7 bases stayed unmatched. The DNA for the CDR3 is TGTGCCAGCAGTTACCCGGGACAGGGAAGGAACGAGCAGTACTTC. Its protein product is CASSYPGQGRNEQYF.

The CDR3 region is CASSPRLAGAANTGELFF. The CDR3 nucleotides are TGTGCCAGCTCACCACGTCTAGCGGGGGCTGCGAACACCGGGGAGCTGTTTTTT. This sequence joins TRBV18 and TRBJ2-2; 10 nucleotides align to TRBD2. The CDR3 is 18 amino acids. The germline V gene encodes CDR1 KGHSH and CDR2 LQKENI. J gave up 0 bases and V 1 base, and 5 bases lay outside the gene matches.